The present T cell receptor beta chain was sequenced within a study of T cell clones after liver transplantation. Study-wide context: TCRbeta sequencing after a pre-transplant mixed lymphocyte reaction identified graft-donor-reactive clones, later tracked in post-transplant blood. Tolerance: complete withdrawal held at least one year, liver enzymes staying within twice normal. Notes on the study in general: A larger donor-reactive than third-party decline suggested partial antigen-specific deletion. Post-transplant, graft-donor-reactive CD4 TCRbeta sequences in blood dropped significantly in 5 of 8 subjects.

TCRdb's copy holds only in-frame clones and misses some; the assay was immunoSEQ multiplex PCR. The sample holds around 100,000 clones; about 81% are singletons and the top ten take about 2.8%. Note on this clone: What it binds is not known.

Germline V gene lookup returns CDR1 SGHTS and CDR2 YDEGEE. The CDR3 length is 15 residues. V trimming: 1 base; J trimming: 7 bases; junction bases outside the gene matches: 7. Sample: CD4+ T cells from blood, taken around 48 months after liver transplant. V is TRBV5-8 and J is TRBJ1-5, with 8 bases aligning to TRBD1. This receptor was taken from a human patient who received a liver transplant. Some of the T cells might come from the graft donor. CDR3 bases: TGTGCCAGCAGCTTGACCGGACAGGGTAGACAGCCCCAGCATTTT. As protein: CASSLTGQGRQPQHF. The entire variable domain, with the rest obtained from reference TRBV5-8 and TRBJ1-5, is as follows: EAGVTQSPTHLIKTRGQQATLRCSPISGHTSVYWYQQALGLGLQFLLWYDEGEERNRGNFPPRFSGRQFPNYSSELNVNALELEDSALYLCASSLTGQGRQPQHFGDGTRLSIL.